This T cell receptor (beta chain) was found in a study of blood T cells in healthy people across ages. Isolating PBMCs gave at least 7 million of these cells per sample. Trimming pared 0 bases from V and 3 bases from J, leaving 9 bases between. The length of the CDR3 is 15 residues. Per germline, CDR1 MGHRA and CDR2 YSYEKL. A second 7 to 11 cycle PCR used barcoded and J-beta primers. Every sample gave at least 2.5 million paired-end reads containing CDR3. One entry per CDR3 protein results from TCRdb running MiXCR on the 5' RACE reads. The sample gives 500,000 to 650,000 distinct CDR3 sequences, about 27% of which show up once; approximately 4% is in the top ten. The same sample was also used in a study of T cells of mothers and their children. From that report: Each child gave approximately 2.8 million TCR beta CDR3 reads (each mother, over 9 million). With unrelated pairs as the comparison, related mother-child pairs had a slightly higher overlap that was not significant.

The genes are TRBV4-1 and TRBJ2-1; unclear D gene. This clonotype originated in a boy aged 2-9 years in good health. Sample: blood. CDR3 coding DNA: TGCGCCAGCAGCCAAGAACCCAGGAGCTACAATGAGCAGTTCTTC. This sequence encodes CASSQEPRSYNEQFF.